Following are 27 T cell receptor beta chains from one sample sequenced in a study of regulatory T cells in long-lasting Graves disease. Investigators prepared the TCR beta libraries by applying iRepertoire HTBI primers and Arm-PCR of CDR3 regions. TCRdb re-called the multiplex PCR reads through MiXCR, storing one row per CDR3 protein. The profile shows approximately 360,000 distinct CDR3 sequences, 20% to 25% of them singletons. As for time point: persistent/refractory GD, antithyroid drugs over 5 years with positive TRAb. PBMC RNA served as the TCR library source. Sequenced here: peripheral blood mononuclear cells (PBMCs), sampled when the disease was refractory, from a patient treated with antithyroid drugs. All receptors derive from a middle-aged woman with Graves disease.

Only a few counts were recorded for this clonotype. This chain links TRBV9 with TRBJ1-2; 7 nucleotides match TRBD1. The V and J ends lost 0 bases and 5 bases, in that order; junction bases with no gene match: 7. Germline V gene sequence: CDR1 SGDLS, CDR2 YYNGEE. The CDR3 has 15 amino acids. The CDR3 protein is CASSVGPTGRYGYTF. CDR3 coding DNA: TGTGCCAGCAGCGTAGGTCCGACAGGGCGATATGGCTACACCTTC.

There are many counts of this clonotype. CDR3 in amino acids: CASSFPLIGRSSYEQYF. The CDR3 DNA sequence: TGTGCCAGCAGTTTTCCCCTGATTGGGAGGAGCTCCTACGAGCAGTACTTC. The rearrangement links TRBV28 to TRBJ2-7, with a weak D call TRBD2 (6 bases). V lost 3 bases to trimming and J lost 0 bases, with 18 bases between them. Germline values: CDR1 MDHEN, CDR2 SYDVKM. This CDR3 is built from 17 residues.

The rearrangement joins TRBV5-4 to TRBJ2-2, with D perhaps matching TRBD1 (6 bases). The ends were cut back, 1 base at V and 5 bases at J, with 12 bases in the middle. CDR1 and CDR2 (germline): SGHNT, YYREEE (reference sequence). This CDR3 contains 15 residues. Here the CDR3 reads CASSLMGRGTGELFF. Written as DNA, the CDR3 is TGTGCCAGCAGCTTGATGGGCAGGGGAACCGGGGAGCTGTTTTTT.

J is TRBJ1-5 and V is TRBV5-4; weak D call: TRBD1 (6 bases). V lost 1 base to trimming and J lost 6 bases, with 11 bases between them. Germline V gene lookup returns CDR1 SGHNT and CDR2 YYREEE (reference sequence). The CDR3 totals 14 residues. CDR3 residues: CASSLWGAGQPQHF. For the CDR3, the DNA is TGTGCCAGCAGCTTGTGGGGGGCCGGTCAGCCCCAGCATTTT.

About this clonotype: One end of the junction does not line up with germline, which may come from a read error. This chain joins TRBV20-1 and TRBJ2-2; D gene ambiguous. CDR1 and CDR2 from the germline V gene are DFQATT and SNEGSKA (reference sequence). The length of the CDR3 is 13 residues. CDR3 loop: CSARVRNTGELFF. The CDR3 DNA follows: TGCAGTGCCAGAGTCAGGAACACCGGGGAGCTGTTTTTT.

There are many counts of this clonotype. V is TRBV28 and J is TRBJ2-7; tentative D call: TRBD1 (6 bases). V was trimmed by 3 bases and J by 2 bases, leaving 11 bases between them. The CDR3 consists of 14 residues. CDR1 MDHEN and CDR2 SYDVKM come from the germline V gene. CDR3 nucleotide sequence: TGTGCCAGCAGTTTCTTGGACAGAGCCTACGAGCAGTACTTC. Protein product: CASSFLDRAYEQYF.

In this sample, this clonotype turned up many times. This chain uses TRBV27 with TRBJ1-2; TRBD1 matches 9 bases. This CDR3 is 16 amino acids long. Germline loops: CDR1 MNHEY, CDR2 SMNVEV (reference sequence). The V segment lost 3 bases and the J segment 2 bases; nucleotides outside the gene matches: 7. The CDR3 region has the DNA TGTGCCAGCAGTTTTCGTGGACAGGGGCGCAACTATGGCTACACCTTC. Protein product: CASSFRGQGRNYGYTF.

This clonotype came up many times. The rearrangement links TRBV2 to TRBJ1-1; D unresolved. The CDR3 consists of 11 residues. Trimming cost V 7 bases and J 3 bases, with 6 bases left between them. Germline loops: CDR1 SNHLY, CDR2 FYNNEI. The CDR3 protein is CASTRYTEAFF. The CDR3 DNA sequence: TGTGCCAGCACCAGGTACACTGAAGCTTTCTTT.

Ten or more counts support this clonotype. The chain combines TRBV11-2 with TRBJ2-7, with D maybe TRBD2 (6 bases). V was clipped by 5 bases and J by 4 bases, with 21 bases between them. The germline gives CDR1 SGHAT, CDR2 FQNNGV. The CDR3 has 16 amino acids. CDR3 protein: CASSRLGQGGSYEQYF. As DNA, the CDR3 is TGTGCCAGCAGCAGACTAGGACAAGGAGGCTCTTACGAGCAGTACTTC.

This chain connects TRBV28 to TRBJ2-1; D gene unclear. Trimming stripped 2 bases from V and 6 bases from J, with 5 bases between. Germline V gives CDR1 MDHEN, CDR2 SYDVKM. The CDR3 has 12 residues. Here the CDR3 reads CASSLRVNEQFF. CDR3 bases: TGTGCCAGCAGTTTACGGGTCAATGAGCAGTTCTTC.

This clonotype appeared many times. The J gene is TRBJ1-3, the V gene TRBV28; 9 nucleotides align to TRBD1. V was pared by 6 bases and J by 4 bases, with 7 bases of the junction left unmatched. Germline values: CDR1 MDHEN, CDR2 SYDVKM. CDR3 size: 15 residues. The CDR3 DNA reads TGTGCCAGCAGAACAGGGGGCATATCGGGAAACACCATATATTTT. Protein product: CASRTGGISGNTIYF.

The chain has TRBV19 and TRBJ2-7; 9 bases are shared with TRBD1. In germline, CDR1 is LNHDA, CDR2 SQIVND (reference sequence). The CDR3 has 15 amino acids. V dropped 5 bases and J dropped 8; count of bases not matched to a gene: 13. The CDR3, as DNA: TGTGCCAGTAGTCTCACCGGGACAGGGCGGGTTAAGCAGTACTTC. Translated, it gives CASSLTGTGRVKQYF.

The CDR3 DNA reads TGTGCCAGCAGTTACACAGGGACTAGCACTGAAGCTTTCTTT. The encoded protein is CASSYTGTSTEAFF. This chain connects TRBV6-2 or TRBV6-3 to TRBJ1-1, with D maybe TRBD1 (6 bases). Germline CDR1 reads MNHEY; CDR2 reads SVGEGT. This CDR3 has 14 residues. The germline V and J ends were trimmed by 2 bases and 4 bases, with 11 bases remaining between them.

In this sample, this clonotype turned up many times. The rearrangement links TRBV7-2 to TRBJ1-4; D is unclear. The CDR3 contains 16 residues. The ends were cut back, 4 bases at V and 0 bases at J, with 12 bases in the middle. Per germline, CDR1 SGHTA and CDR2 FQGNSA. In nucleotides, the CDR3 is TGTGCCAGCAGCTCCGATTTTGGCGCAACTAATGAAAAACTGTTTTTT. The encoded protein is CASSSDFGATNEKLFF.

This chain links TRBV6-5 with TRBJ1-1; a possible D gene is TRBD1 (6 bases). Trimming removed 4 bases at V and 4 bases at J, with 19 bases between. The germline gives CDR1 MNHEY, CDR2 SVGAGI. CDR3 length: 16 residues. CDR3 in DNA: TGTGCCAGCAGTTTCCATCGGGGCAGGGGAGTCACTGAAGCTTTCTTT. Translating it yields CASSFHRGRGVTEAFF.

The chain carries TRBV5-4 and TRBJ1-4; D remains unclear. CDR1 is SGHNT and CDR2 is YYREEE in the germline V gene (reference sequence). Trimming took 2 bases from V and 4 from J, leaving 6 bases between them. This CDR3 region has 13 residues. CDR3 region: CASSFAVNEKLFF. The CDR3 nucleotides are TGTGCCAGCAGCTTTGCCGTTAATGAAAAACTGTTTTTT.

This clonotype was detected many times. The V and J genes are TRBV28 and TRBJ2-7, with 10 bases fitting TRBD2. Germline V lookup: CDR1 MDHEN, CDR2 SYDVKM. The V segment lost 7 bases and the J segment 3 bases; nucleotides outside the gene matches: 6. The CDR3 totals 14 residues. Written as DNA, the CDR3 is TGTGCCAGCATCCACAGCGGGAGGGTCTACGAGCAGTACTTC. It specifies CASIHSGRVYEQYF.

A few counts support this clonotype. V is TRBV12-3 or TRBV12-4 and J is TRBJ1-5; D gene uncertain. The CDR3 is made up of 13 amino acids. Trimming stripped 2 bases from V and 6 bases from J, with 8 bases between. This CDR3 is CASSLKGFQPQHF. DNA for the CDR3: TGTGCCAGCAGTTTAAAGGGTTTTCAGCCCCAGCATTTT.

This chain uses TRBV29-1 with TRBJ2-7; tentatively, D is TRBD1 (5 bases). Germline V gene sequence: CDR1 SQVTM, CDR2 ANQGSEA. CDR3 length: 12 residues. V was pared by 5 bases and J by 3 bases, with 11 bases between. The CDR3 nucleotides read TGCAGCGTTTGGTCAGGGCTCTACGAGCAGTACTTC. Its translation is CSVWSGLYEQYF.

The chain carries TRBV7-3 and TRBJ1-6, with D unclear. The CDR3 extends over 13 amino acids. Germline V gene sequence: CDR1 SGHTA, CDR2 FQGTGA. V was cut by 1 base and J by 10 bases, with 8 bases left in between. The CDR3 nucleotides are TGTGCCAGCAGCTTAAAGTCTAAATCACCCCTCCACTTT. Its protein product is CASSLKSKSPLHF.

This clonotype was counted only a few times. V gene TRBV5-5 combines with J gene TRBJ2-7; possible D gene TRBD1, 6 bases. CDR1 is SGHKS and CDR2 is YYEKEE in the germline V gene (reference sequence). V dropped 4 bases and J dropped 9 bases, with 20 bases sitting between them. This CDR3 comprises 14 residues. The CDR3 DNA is TGTGCCAGCAGCAATGCCGACAGGTACTACTGGCAGTACTTC. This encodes CASSNADRYYWQYF. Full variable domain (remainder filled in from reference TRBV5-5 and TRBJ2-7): DAGVTQSPTHLIKTRGQQVTLRCSPISGHKSVSWYQQVLGQGPQFIFQYYEKEERGRGNFPDRFSARQFPNYSSELNVNALLLGDSALYLCASSNADRYYWQYFGPGTRLTVT.

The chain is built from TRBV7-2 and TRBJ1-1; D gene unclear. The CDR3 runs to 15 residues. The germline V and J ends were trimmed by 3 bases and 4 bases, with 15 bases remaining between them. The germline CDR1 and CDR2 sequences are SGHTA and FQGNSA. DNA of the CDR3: TGTGCCAGCAGCTTTTTTTCGGTTATTAGCACTGAAGCTTTCTTT. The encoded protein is CASSFFSVISTEAFF. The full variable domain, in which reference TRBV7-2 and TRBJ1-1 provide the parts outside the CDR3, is GAGVSQSPSNKVTEKGKDVELRCDPISGHTALYWYRQSLGQGLEFLIYFQGNSAPDKSGLPSDRFSAERTGGSVSTLTIQRTQQEDSAVYLCASSFFSVISTEAFFGQGTRLTVV.

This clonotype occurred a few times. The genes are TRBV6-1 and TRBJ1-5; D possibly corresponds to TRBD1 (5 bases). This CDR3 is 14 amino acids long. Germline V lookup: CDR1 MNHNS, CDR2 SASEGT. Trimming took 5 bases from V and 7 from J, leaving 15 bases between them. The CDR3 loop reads CASSRKGFGQPQHF. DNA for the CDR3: TGTGCCAGCAGTCGCAAGGGGTTCGGGCAGCCCCAGCATTTT.

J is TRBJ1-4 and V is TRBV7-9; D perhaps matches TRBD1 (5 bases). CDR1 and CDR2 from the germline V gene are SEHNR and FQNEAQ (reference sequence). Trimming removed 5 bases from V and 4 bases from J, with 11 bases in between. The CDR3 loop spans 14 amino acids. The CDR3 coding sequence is TGTGCCAGCAGCCAGACAGAGATTAATGAAAAACTGTTTTTT. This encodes CASSQTEINEKLFF.

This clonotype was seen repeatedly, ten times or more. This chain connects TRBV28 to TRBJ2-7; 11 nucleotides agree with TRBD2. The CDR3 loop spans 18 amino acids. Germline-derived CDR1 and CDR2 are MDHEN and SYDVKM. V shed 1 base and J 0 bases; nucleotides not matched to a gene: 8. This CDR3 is CASSLLTSGSVSSYEQYF. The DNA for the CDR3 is TGTGCCAGCAGTTTATTAACTAGCGGGAGTGTTAGCTCCTACGAGCAGTACTTC.

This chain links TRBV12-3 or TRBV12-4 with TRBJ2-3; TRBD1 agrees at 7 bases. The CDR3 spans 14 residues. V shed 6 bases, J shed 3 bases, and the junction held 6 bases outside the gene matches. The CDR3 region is CASSDGQETDTQYF. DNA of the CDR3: TGTGCCAGCAGCGACGGACAGGAAACAGATACGCAGTATTTT.

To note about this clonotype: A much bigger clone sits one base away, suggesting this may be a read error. CDR3 region: CASSQGQVANQPQHF. CDR3 bases: TGTGCCAGCAGCCAGGGACAGGTAGCAAATCAGCCCCAGCATTTT. This chain links TRBV6-1 with TRBJ1-5, with TRBD1 identical over 8 bases. CDR1 is MNHNS, CDR2 SASEGT, per germline. With V trimmed by 6 bases and J by 4 bases, 8 bases remained unmatched. CDR3 length: 15 residues.